The 20 T cell receptor beta chains in this list originate from one sample, sequenced in a study of T cells after yellow fever vaccination. Using its own MiXCR run on the 5' RACE reads, TCRdb lists one record per CDR3 protein. The table has 150,000 to 200,000 distinct CDR3 sequences, around 9.3% seen once. The sequenced sample was CD8+ T cells sorted from PBMCs, obtained 45 days after the yellow fever booster vaccination. These receptors were taken from a man aged 18 to 35 who received the YFV17D yellow fever vaccine.

The chain carries TRBV5-1 and TRBJ1-1; TRBD1 matches 7 bases. The CDR3 is 16 amino acids. V gave up 3 bases and J gave up 4 bases; unmatched junction bases: 12. The germline CDR1 and CDR2 sequences are SGHRS and YFSETQ. CDR3: CASSSNRGASATEAFF. The CDR3 DNA is TGCGCCAGCAGCTCAAACAGGGGCGCTTCAGCCACTGAAGCTTTCTTT.

This clonotype was seen a few times. The V gene is TRBV4-3, the J gene TRBJ2-1; 9 bases fit TRBD1. The CDR3 contains 16 residues. V shed 0 bases, J shed 6 bases, and the junction held 6 bases outside the gene matches. The germline gives CDR1 LGHNA, CDR2 YSLEER. DNA of the CDR3: TGCGCCAGCAGCCAAGATGGGACAGGGAGAGGCAATGAGCAGTTCTTC. Residues: CASSQDGTGRGNEQFF.

The chain couples TRBV4-3 to TRBJ2-1; D not certain. Trimming shortened V by 0 bases and J by 1 base, and 7 bases separated the two germline ends. The CDR3 sequence is 15 residues long. Germline lookup yields CDR1 LGHNA and CDR2 YSLEER. The CDR3: CASSQDRLSYNEQFF. CDR3 DNA sequence: TGCGCCAGCAGCCAAGATAGATTGTCCTACAATGAGCAGTTCTTC.

The V gene is TRBV7-2, the J gene TRBJ1-2; no reliable D call. With 1 base removed from V and 5 bases from J, the gap between germline ends came to 5 bases. CDR3 length: 12 residues. Per the germline V gene, CDR1 is SGHTA and CDR2 is FQGNSA. The CDR3 DNA reads as TGTGCCAGCAGCTTAGAAGGGTATGGCTACACCTTC. Protein sequence: CASSLEGYGYTF.

J is TRBJ2-1 and V is TRBV13; 10 bases align to TRBD2. V lost 3 bases and J lost 8; bases outside the gene matches: 19. Germline V gene data show CDR1 as PRHDT and CDR2 as FYEKMQ (reference sequence). The CDR3 spans 19 residues. The CDR3 DNA is TGTGCCAGCAGCTTGCGCGGCTACTTTAGCGGGGGGCCCTCACATGAGCAGTTCTTC. This encodes CASSLRGYFSGGPSHEQFF.

This clonotype was counted many times. V and J are TRBV5-5 and TRBJ1-3; TRBD1 agrees at 8 bases. This CDR3 comprises 13 residues. The germline V gene encodes CDR1 SGHKS and CDR2 YYEKEE (reference sequence). Trimming at V came to 4 bases and at J to 4 bases, leaving 1 base not matched to a gene. The CDR3 sequence is CASSGDRGNTIYF. Written as DNA, the CDR3 is TGTGCCAGCAGCGGGGACAGGGGAAACACCATATATTTT.

V gene TRBV6-5 combines with J gene TRBJ2-6, with D possibly being TRBD1 (6 bases). Per germline, CDR1 MNHEY and CDR2 SVGAGI. This CDR3 is 18 amino acids long. V shed 0 bases and J shed 0 bases, with 12 bases lying between them. In DNA form, the CDR3 reads TGTGCCAGCAGTTACTCGGACAGCACCAGCTCTGGGGCCAACGTCCTGACTTTC. Translated: CASSYSDSTSSGANVLTF.

The table lists this clonotype with a few counts. The genes are TRBV12-3 or TRBV12-4 and TRBJ2-5; TRBD1 might be the D (5 bases). This CDR3 has 17 amino acids. The V and J ends lost 0 bases and 1 base respectively, with 15 bases between them. The CDR3 spells CASSLAARVRIQETQYF. As DNA, the CDR3 is TGTGCCAGCAGTTTAGCGGCCAGGGTTCGAATCCAAGAGACCCAGTACTTC.

This clonotype has more than one count but fewer than ten. V and J are TRBV6-5 and TRBJ2-2, with 7 positions matching TRBD1. The germline CDR1 and CDR2 sequences are MNHEY and SVGAGI. The CDR3 runs 13 residues. V dropped 9 bases and J dropped 0; count of bases not matched to a gene: 1. The CDR3 bases are TGTGCCAGTGGGACAGCGAACACCGGGGAGCTGTTTTTT. Translated: CASGTANTGELFF.

The CDR3 region has the DNA TGCGCCAGCAGCCTAAAACGGGACGTCGATGAGCAGTTCTTC. Protein product: CASSLKRDVDEQFF. The V gene is TRBV4-3, the J gene TRBJ2-1; D is tentatively TRBD1 or TRBD2 (5 bases each). Trimming removed 4 bases from V and 8 bases from J, with 15 bases in between. CDR3 length: 14 residues. Germline V gene lookup returns CDR1 LGHNA and CDR2 YSLEER.

CDR3: CATSDRQGQGYTF. The DNA of the CDR3 is TGTGCCACCAGTGATCGACAGGGTCAAGGCTACACCTTC. The gene calls are TRBV24-1 and TRBJ1-2, with 7 bases fitting TRBD1. Germline loops: CDR1 KGHDR, CDR2 SFDVKD. V shed 3 bases and J 8 bases; nucleotides not matched to a gene: 5. This CDR3 contains 13 residues.

This clonotype was observed a handful of times. The genes are TRBV7-9 and TRBJ1-4; no definite D call. From germline, CDR1 is SEHNR and CDR2 FQNEAQ (reference sequence). V lost 1 base, J lost 5 bases, and 11 bases lay in between. This CDR3 has 15 amino acids. CDR3 sequence (DNA): TGTGCCAGCAGCTTAGTGGCCTTGCGGAATGAAAAACTGTTTTTT. Translated: CASSLVALRNEKLFF.

This clonotype was detected ten times or more. The CDR3 loop is CASSKQGAFTGELFF. As DNA, the CDR3 is TGTGCCAGCAGTAAACAGGGGGCTTTTACCGGGGAGCTGTTTTTT. The chain carries TRBV7-6 and TRBJ2-2; 9 positions match TRBD1. Trimming removed 6 bases from V and 5 bases from J; junction bases left unmatched: 7. The CDR3 has 15 amino acids. Germline CDR1 SGHVS, CDR2 FNYEAQ.

The chain recombines TRBV4-3 with TRBJ2-4; a weak D match, TRBD2 (6 bases). Germline CDR1 and CDR2: LGHNA and YSLEER. The CDR3 is 18 residues long. V was trimmed by 0 bases and J by 0 bases, leaving 15 bases between them. The DNA of the CDR3 is TGCGCCAGCAGCCAAGAGTTCACCGGGGGACTAGCCAAAAACATTCAGTACTTC. Translating gives CASSQEFTGGLAKNIQYF.

This clonotype has only a few counts. This sequence joins TRBV27 and TRBJ2-7; D gene unclear. The CDR3 has 14 residues. CDR1 and CDR2 from the germline V gene are MNHEY and SMNVEV (reference sequence). V was cut by 5 bases and J by 1 base, with 12 bases left in between. The CDR3 nucleotides read TGTGCCAGCAGTATGACCAGCACGTCCTACGAGCAGTACGTC. It translates to CASSMTSTSYEQYV.

Only a few counts were recorded for this clonotype. The gene calls are TRBV7-2 and TRBJ2-7, with TRBD2 identical over 8 bases. After removal of 3 bases from V and 5 bases from J, the junction contained 15 bases not matched to a gene. This CDR3 is built from 17 residues. The germline V gene has CDR1 SGHTA and CDR2 FQGNSA. The CDR3 coding sequence is TGTGCCAGCAGCTTTTGGGGTAGCGGGGCTGGAATGAACGAGCAGTACTTC. It specifies CASSFWGSGAGMNEQYF. The full variable domain, its missing parts supplied by reference TRBV7-2 and TRBJ2-7, is GAGVSQSPSNKVTEKGKDVELRCDPISGHTALYWYRQSLGQGLEFLIYFQGNSAPDKSGLPSDRFSAERTGGSVSTLTIQRTQQEDSAVYLCASSFWGSGAGMNEQYFGPGTRLTVT.

The chain employs TRBV9 and TRBJ2-3, with 9 bases lining up with TRBD2. J was trimmed by 4 bases and V by 0 bases; bases with no gene match: 6. This CDR3 is built from 16 residues. Germline CDR1 and CDR2: SGDLS and YYNGEE. CDR3 sequence reads: CASSVAESGRPDTQYF. CDR3 coding DNA: TGTGCCAGCAGCGTAGCTGAAAGCGGGAGGCCAGATACGCAGTATTTT.

The V call is TRBV20-1, the J call TRBJ1-2; TRBD1 agrees at 9 bases. Germline lookup yields CDR1 DFQATT and CDR2 SNEGSKA (reference sequence). V dropped 0 bases and J dropped 4; count of bases not matched to a gene: 3. The CDR3 extends over 14 amino acids. The CDR3 bases are TGCAGTGCTAGAGACGGGACAGGGCTCTATGGCTACACCTTC. The encoded protein is CSARDGTGLYGYTF.

This chain connects TRBV7-3 to TRBJ2-2, with TRBD1 matching over 8 bases. The trim removed 5 bases at V and 3 bases at J, leaving 8 bases unmatched. The CDR3 has 16 amino acids. Germline loops: CDR1 SGHTA, CDR2 FQGTGA. The CDR3 DNA reads as TGTGCCAGCAGCGCTGAGACAGGGGTTCACACCGGGGAGCTGTTTTTT. Translated: CASSAETGVHTGELFF.

This clonotype was found many times. The genes are TRBV4-1 and TRBJ2-7; 7 nucleotides line up with TRBD1. CDR1 MGHRA and CDR2 YSYEKL come from the germline V gene. CDR3 size: 16 residues. V trimming: 2 bases; J trimming: 2 bases; junction bases outside the gene matches: 9. CDR3: CASSQFQGVGAYEQYF. CDR3 nucleotide sequence: TGCGCCAGCAGCCAATTTCAGGGGGTGGGGGCCTACGAGCAGTACTTC.